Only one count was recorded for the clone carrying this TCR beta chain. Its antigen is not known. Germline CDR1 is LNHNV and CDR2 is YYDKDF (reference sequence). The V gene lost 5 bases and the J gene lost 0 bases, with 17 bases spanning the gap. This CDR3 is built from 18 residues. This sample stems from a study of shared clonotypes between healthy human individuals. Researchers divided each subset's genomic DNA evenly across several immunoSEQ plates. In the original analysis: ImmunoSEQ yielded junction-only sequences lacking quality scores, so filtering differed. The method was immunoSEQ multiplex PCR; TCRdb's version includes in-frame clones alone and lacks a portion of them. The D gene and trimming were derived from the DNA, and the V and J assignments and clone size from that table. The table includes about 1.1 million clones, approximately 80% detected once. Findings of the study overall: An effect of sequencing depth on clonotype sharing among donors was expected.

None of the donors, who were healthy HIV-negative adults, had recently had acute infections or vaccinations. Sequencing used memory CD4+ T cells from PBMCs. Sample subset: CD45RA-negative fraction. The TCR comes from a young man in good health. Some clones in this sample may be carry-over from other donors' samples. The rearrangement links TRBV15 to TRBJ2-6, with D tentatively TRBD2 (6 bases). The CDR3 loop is CATSGLTGLSSGANVLTF. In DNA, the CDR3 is TGTGCCACCAGCGGACTAACAGGTCTGAGCTCTGGGGCCAACGTCCTGACTTTC.